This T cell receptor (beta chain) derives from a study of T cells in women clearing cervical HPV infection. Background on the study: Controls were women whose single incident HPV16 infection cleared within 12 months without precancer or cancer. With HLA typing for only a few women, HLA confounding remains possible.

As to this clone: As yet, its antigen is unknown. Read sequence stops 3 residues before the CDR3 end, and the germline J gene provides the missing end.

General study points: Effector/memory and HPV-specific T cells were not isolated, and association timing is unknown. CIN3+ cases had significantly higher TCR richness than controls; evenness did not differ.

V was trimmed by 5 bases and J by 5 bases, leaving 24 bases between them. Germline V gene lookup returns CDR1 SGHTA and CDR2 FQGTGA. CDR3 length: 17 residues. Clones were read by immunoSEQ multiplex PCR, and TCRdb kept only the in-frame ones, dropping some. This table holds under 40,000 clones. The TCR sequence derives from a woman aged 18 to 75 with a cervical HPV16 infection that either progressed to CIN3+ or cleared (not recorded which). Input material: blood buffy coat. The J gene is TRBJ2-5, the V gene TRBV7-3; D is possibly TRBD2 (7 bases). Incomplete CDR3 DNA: TGTGCCAGCAGCCGCGGTGGTGTGGGGGGGCCGGGTGAGACC. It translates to CASSRGGVGGPGET. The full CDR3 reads CASSRGGVGGPGETQYF.